The 22 T cell receptor beta chains reported below all come from one sample, sequenced in a study of T cells in Graves' hyperthyroidism and ophthalmopathy. Amplified TCR beta CDR3 regions came from RNA transcripts. The primer set for the first-round RT-PCR of the TCR CDR3 was HTBI. In TCRdb, the multiplex PCR reads were re-called with MiXCR into one record per CDR3 protein. The sample yields some 560,000 distinct CDR3 sequences, around 14% seen once. Sequencing input: blood. All receptors derive from a woman aged 30 to 39 with Graves' hyperthyroidism.

This clonotype was picked up a small number of times. The junction departs from germline at one end; a sequencing error may be responsible. V is TRBV7-2 and J is TRBJ2-7; 7 bases line up with TRBD2. Looked up from germline, CDR1 is SGHTA and CDR2 is FQGNSA. This CDR3 is 16 amino acids long. Written as DNA, the CDR3 is TGTGCCGGCAGCCCATCCAGGGCGGGAGCAACTTACGAGCAGTACTTC. Its translation: CAGSPSRAGATYEQYF.

This clonotype was seen at least ten times. The J gene is TRBJ2-6, the V gene TRBV18; TRBD2 is a possible D gene (5 bases). Germline-derived CDR1 and CDR2 are KGHSH and LQKENI. V was trimmed by 1 base and J by 2 bases, leaving 6 bases between them. The CDR3 consists of 15 residues. CDR3 loop: CASSPQGAGANVLTF. The CDR3 nucleotides are TGTGCCAGCTCACCACAGGGAGCTGGGGCCAACGTCCTGACTTTC.

The V and J genes are TRBV5-1 and TRBJ1-1; D is unclear. This CDR3 region has 14 residues. V lost 3 bases to trimming and J lost 2 bases, with 11 bases between them. Germline V CDR1 and CDR2: SGHRS, YFSETQ. The CDR3: CASSYSDPNTEAFF. The CDR3 DNA sequence: TGCGCCAGCAGCTATAGTGACCCCAACACTGAAGCTTTCTTT. The full variable domain, rest sourced from reference TRBV5-1 and TRBJ1-1, is KAGVTQTPRYLIKTRGQQVTLSCSPISGHRSVSWYQQTPGQGLQFLFEYFSETQRNKGNFPGRFSGRQFSNSRSEMNVSTLELGDSALYLCASSYSDPNTEAFFGQGTRLTVV.

The rearrangement joins TRBV29-1 to TRBJ2-6, with D perhaps being TRBD1 or TRBD2 (5 bases each). Germline V gene data show CDR1 as SQVTM and CDR2 as ANQGSEA. The CDR3 has 13 amino acids. V lost 6 bases and J 2 bases, leaving 8 bases between the germline ends. CDR3 sequence (DNA): TGCAGCGTGAGGGGAGCTGGGGCCAACGTCCTGACTTTC. Its protein product is CSVRGAGANVLTF.

This clonotype was picked up a small number of times. The chain carries TRBV20-1 and TRBJ2-1; D unclear. Germline values: CDR1 DFQATT, CDR2 SNEGSKA (reference sequence). CDR3 size: 16 residues. With 0 bases removed from V and 5 bases from J, the gap between germline ends came to 17 bases. CDR3 in amino acids: CSARDRPGRVDNEQFF. CDR3 sequence (DNA): TGCAGTGCTAGAGATCGTCCCGGCCGTGTCGACAATGAGCAGTTCTTC.

This clonotype was counted at least ten times. This chain connects TRBV7-8 to TRBJ1-2; TRBD1 might be the D (6 bases). The V gene lost 1 base and the J gene lost 7 bases, with 16 bases spanning the gap. Germline lookup yields CDR1 SGHVS and CDR2 FQNEAQ. The CDR3 spans 15 residues. The DNA of the CDR3 is TGTGCCAGCAGCTTAGTTCAACAGGGACTCGGTGGCTACACCTTC. As protein: CASSLVQQGLGGYTF.

This clonotype was observed at least ten times. The rearrangement uses TRBV29-1 and TRBJ1-5; TRBD1 might be the D (5 bases). The CDR3 covers 14 residues. Germline CDR1 and CDR2: SQVTM and ANQGSEA. V lost 6 bases to trimming and J lost 2 bases, with 14 bases between them. The CDR3 protein is CSVVWTGGNQPQHF. The CDR3 nucleotides are TGCAGCGTAGTTTGGACGGGGGGCAATCAGCCCCAGCATTTT.

About this clonotype itself: A clone one base away is much larger, so this may be a read error. The DNA of the CDR3 is TGTGCCACCGGGGTCCTCCTTGGTCCAGATACGCAGCATTTT. Amino acid sequence: CATGVLLGPDTQHF. The chain carries TRBV15 and TRBJ2-3; D gene ambiguous. The DNA end favors TRBJ1-5, so the J call may be wrong. The germline CDR1 and CDR2 sequences are LNHNV and YYDKDF (reference sequence). The CDR3 has 14 amino acids.

This clonotype has a handful of counts. The CDR3 protein is CASSESDHYEQYF. In DNA, the CDR3 is TGTGCCAGCAGTGAAAGTGACCACTACGAGCAGTACTTC. V gene TRBV2 combines with J gene TRBJ2-7; D gene uncertain. The germline V gene has CDR1 SNHLY and CDR2 FYNNEI. The CDR3 is 13 residues long. Trimming took off 2 bases at V and 3 bases at J, with 8 bases between the two ends.

This clonotype was counted ten times or more. The rearrangement links TRBV7-2 to TRBJ2-7, with 9 bases identical to TRBD2. In germline, CDR1 is SGHTA, CDR2 FQGNSA. J gave up 4 bases and V 2 bases, and 15 bases lay outside the gene matches. This CDR3 contains 18 residues. CDR3 region: CASSLRASGETMLYEQYF. CDR3 nucleotides: TGTGCCAGCAGCTTAAGGGCTAGCGGGGAGACGATGCTTTACGAGCAGTACTTC.

In this sample, this clonotype turned up many times. This rearrangement joins TRBV28 to TRBJ2-3; TRBD2 agrees at 16 bases. CDR3 length: 15 residues. Germline CDR1 reads MDHEN; CDR2 reads SYDVKM. J was trimmed by 4 bases and V by 9 bases; bases with no gene match: 4. CDR3 loop: CASGGLAGGADTQYF. The CDR3 DNA reads as TGTGCCAGTGGGGGACTAGCGGGAGGGGCAGATACGCAGTATTTT.

This clonotype has a count of ten or more. The chain joins TRBV6-2 or TRBV6-3 to TRBJ1-1; 7 bases are shared with TRBD1. The germline CDR1 and CDR2 sequences are MNHEY and SVGEGT. There are 14 residues in the CDR3. V was clipped by 6 bases and J by 5 bases; unmatched bases: 9. The CDR3 loop is CASRRRDSLTEAFF. CDR3 coding DNA: TGTGCCAGCAGACGGCGGGACAGTCTTACTGAAGCTTTCTTT.

The genes are TRBV10-3 and TRBJ1-1; D not certain. CDR3 size: 11 residues. Germline V CDR1 and CDR2: ENHRY, SYGVKD. The germline V and J ends were trimmed by 6 bases and 3 bases, with 5 bases remaining between them. CDR3 sequence (DNA): TGTGCCATCAGCACCGACACTGAAGCTTTCTTT. Its translation is CAISTDTEAFF.

This clonotype was seen more than once but under ten times. The rearrangement links TRBV10-3 to TRBJ2-5, with D uncertain. Trimming stripped 4 bases from V and 1 base from J, with 10 bases between. This CDR3 comprises 14 residues. Germline CDR1 and CDR2: ENHRY and SYGVKD. CDR3 loop: CAISGVASQETQYF. CDR3 bases: TGTGCCATCAGTGGCGTGGCTAGCCAAGAGACCCAGTACTTC.

This clonotype was picked up many times. The genes are TRBV11-2 and TRBJ2-2, with 10 positions matching TRBD2. Germline trimming cut 4 bases from V and 2 bases from J; bases unmatched to any gene: 4. CDR1 SGHAT and CDR2 FQNNGV come from the germline V gene. The length of the CDR3 is 16 residues. DNA for the CDR3: TGTGCCAGCAGCTCTAGGACTAGCGGTAACACCGGGGAGCTGTTTTTT. This codes for CASSSRTSGNTGELFF. The variable domain in full, with the rest retrieved from reference TRBV11-2 and TRBJ2-2, is EAGVAQSPRYKIIEKRQSVAFWCNPISGHATLYWYQQILGQGPKLLIQFQNNGVVDDSQLPKDRFSAERLKGVDSTLKIQPAKLEDSAVYLCASSSRTSGNTGELFFGEGSRLTVL.

This clonotype was detected many times. This sequence joins TRBV7-9 and TRBJ2-7; a possible D gene is TRBD1 (5 bases). The germline V and J ends were trimmed by 5 bases and 2 bases, with 7 bases remaining between them. Germline V gene data show CDR1 as SEHNR and CDR2 as FQNEAQ (reference sequence). This CDR3 contains 12 residues. The CDR3 DNA is TGTGCCAGCAGCCCAGGGACCTACGAGCAGTACTTC. This encodes CASSPGTYEQYF.

This clonotype appeared a few times. The chain joins TRBV5-1 to TRBJ2-1; 7 nucleotides match TRBD1. The CDR3 consists of 17 residues. The ends lost 0 bases at V and 0 bases at J; junction bases unmatched: 6. Germline CDR1 reads SGHRS; CDR2 reads YFSETQ. CDR3 DNA sequence: TGCGCCAGCAGCTTGGCGCGACAGGGAAGCTCCTACAATGAGCAGTTCTTC. Its protein product is CASSLARQGSSYNEQFF.

This clonotype turned up a few times. The chain uses TRBV20-1 and TRBJ2-1; 8 bases are a match to TRBD2. V trimming: 6 bases; J trimming: 2 bases; junction bases outside the gene matches: 6. The V gene's germline CDR1 is DFQATT and CDR2 SNEGSKA (reference sequence). The length of the CDR3 is 14 residues. The CDR3 DNA sequence: TGCAGTGCGTGTAGCGGGACTACCTACAATGAGCAGTTCTTC. It yields the protein CSACSGTTYNEQFF.

As to this clonotype: This may be a read error, as it is one base from a much larger clone. The chain uses TRBV18 and TRBJ2-3; 9 bases match TRBD2. Germline assignment: CDR1 KGHSH and CDR2 LQKENI. The CDR3 is made up of 16 amino acids. The chain's CDR3 is CTSSSGLAAYTDTQYF. The DNA of the CDR3 is TGTACCAGCTCATCGGGACTAGCAGCATACACAGATACGCAGTATTTT.

This clonotype was detected ten times or more. The V call is TRBV6-5, the J call TRBJ2-4; TRBD2 aligns across 8 bases. The CDR3 spans 16 residues. After removal of 2 bases from V and 1 base from J, the junction contained 4 bases not matched to a gene. The germline V gene has CDR1 MNHEY and CDR2 SVGAGI. CDR3 nucleotide sequence: TGTGCCAGCAGTTACCTACCGGGGGGGGCCAAAAACATTCAGTACTTC. Its translation is CASSYLPGGAKNIQYF.

This clonotype was counted many times. The rearrangement joins TRBV6-1 to TRBJ2-1; D gene unclear. The germline V gene encodes CDR1 MNHNS and CDR2 SASEGT. The CDR3 is 14 amino acids. The V gene lost 4 bases and the J gene lost 6 bases, with 13 bases spanning the gap. This CDR3 is CASSAISQTNEQFF. The CDR3 DNA follows: TGTGCCAGCAGTGCCATATCGCAGACCAATGAGCAGTTCTTC.

The chain joins TRBV6-1 to TRBJ1-5; D is perhaps TRBD1 (6 bases). Germline V CDR1 and CDR2: MNHNS, SASEGT. CDR3 length: 16 amino acids. The V end was cut by 2 bases, the J end by 1 base, with 12 bases between. The CDR3 DNA reads TGTGCCAGCAGTGAAAACAGGGTATGGAGCAATCAGCCCCAGCATTTT. Translation: CASSENRVWSNQPQHF.